The rows below give T cell receptor beta chains drawn from one sample of a study of T cell responses to AZD1222 COVID-19 vaccine. Some clones are missing from TCRdb's copy, which holds only in-frame ones; the method was immunoSEQ multiplex PCR. The repertoire has 140,000 or so clones, approximately 91% of them found once; the top ten carry about 5.4%. This sample comprised peripheral blood, obtained 28 days after the second dose of the MenACWY control vaccine. These receptors all come from an adult who received the MenACWY meningococcal vaccine as a control. Both conserved end residues are part of each CDR3. Fields, in order: clone size, J gene, D gene, V gene, CDR3 protein. D genes are given only for firm matches. Clone size, where shown, is once, few, many, or a class for clones that have expanded.

- | TRBJ1-2 | - | TRBV7-9 | CASSFIRVGGYTF
- | TRBJ2-7 | TRBD1 | TRBV5-1 | CASSLDRGEQYF
- | TRBJ1-4 | - | TRBV7-6 | CASSLRGSPEKLFF
- | TRBJ1-1 | - | TRBV6-5 | CASSSGMNTEAFF
- | TRBJ1-1 | - | TRBV6-5 | CASSYSKGNTEAFF
- | TRBJ1-5 | - | TRBV30 | CAWSKGGGLSNQPQHF
- | TRBJ1-2 | - | TRBV12-3/TRBV12-4 | CASSWSGASGYTF
- | TRBJ1-1 | TRBD1 | TRBV4-3 | CASSQEGGQGAEAFF
- | TRBJ1-4 | TRBD1 | TRBV7-9 | CASSLEGTGKLFF
- | TRBJ1-6 | - | TRBV5-1 | CASSLDAGYNSPLHF
- | TRBJ1-4 | - | TRBV3-1/TRBV3-2 | CASSQDLGSGGEKLFF
- | TRBJ1-1 | - | TRBV6-5 | CASNPAGAAALKAFF
- | TRBJ1-2 | - | TRBV7-9 | CASSPQGFEGYTF
- | TRBJ2-1 | TRBD2 | TRBV19 | CASGNSGRVGEQFF
few | TRBJ1-2 | - | TRBV6-2/TRBV6-3 | CASSYPMTVTGGYTF
- | TRBJ1-1 | - | TRBV19 | CASSTWDAGENTEAFF
- | TRBJ1-1 | - | TRBV27 | CASSPTGTPNTEAFF
- | TRBJ1-2 | - | TRBV19 | CASSNEALVGYTF
- | TRBJ1-2 | TRBD1 | TRBV4-2 | CASSQGTGMGYGYTF
- | TRBJ2-5 | - | TRBV4-3 | CASSQEGGPAETQYF
- | TRBJ1-5 | - | TRBV4-2 | CASSQSTGYNQPQHF
- | TRBJ2-5 | TRBD1 | TRBV3-1/TRBV3-2 | CASSQSGGQETQYF
- | TRBJ1-1 | TRBD1 | TRBV6-5 | CASRYRQGVAFF
few | TRBJ1-4 | - | TRBV7-9 | CAGRTKANEKLFF
- | TRBJ2-1 | - | TRBV5-1 | CASSLSGSYNEQFF
- | TRBJ1-1 | - | TRBV12-3/TRBV12-4 | CASSLRSWSEAFF
- | TRBJ2-7 | - | TRBV7-9 | CASSLEQYSYEQYF
- | TRBJ1-6 | - | TRBV5-1 | CASSLGPTANSPLHF
- | TRBJ1-2 | - | TRBV5-4 | CASSPPTGTWVGYTF
- | TRBJ2-1 | - | TRBV27 | CASSSEYNEQFF
- | TRBJ1-2 | - | TRBV7-9 | CASSRYTF
once | TRBJ1-1 | TRBD1 | TRBV6-2/TRBV6-3 | CASSYKAGQGFTEAFF
- | TRBJ1-6 | - | TRBV6-2/TRBV6-3 | CASSFGGWDSPLHF
- | TRBJ2-3 | - | TRBV7-3 | CASSLTGDTQYF
- | TRBJ1-2 | TRBD1 | TRBV30 | CASLPRGRGLPGYTF
- | TRBJ1-6 | - | TRBV18 | CASSPLAARSYNSPLHF
- | TRBJ2-1 | - | TRBV10-3 | CAIGQTGLNNEQFF
- | TRBJ2-1 | TRBD1 | TRBV7-2 | CASSPSWDRAYNEQFF
once | TRBJ1-1 | - | TRBV6-5 | CACGRGAQNTEAFF
- | TRBJ2-7 | - | TRBV7-6 | CASSLAVDSLSEQYF
- | TRBJ2-7 | TRBD1 | TRBV6-2/TRBV6-3 | CASSSLDRLHRERQYF
- | TRBJ2-3 | - | TRBV4-1 | CASSQDITRGTDTQYF
- | TRBJ1-2 | - | TRBV27 | CASSLSSREGYTF
- | TRBJ1-2 | TRBD1 | TRBV5-1 | CASSSRTGFDVGYTF
- | TRBJ2-2 | - | TRBV6-2/TRBV6-3 | CASSSWTPTGELFF
- | TRBJ1-2 | TRBD1 | TRBV7-2 | CASSPQQGARNGYTF
- | TRBJ1-2 | TRBD1 | TRBV18 | CASSPRGQGDGYTF
- | TRBJ2-5 | - | TRBV4-3 | CASSQDRRETQYF
- | TRBJ1-6 | - | TRBV11-3 | CASSLDGQRSYNSPLHF
once | TRBJ1-2 | - | TRBV12-3/TRBV12-4 | CASSFFSYGYTF
- | TRBJ1-1 | - | TRBV9 | CASSVIGDNTEAFF